The 25 T cell receptor beta chains in this list originate from one sample, sequenced in a study of blood T cell repertoires in COVID-19. Sequenced by immunoSEQ multiplex PCR; TCRdb stores in-frame clones only, minus some. Of roughly 230,000 clones listed, around 90% are singletons. Sequenced material: peripheral blood. The source of these receptors is a woman aged 55 to 70 with COVID-19, enrolled during active disease.

A remark on this clone: This CDR3 is also generated by other DNA sequences in the sample. CDR3 loop: CSVGQGSYNEQFF. CDR3 nucleotide sequence: TGCAGCGTTGGTCAGGGGAGCTACAATGAGCAGTTCTTC. The rearrangement links TRBV29-1 to TRBJ2-1, with a possible D match to TRBD1 (6 bases). Germline CDR1 reads SQVTM; CDR2 reads ANQGSEA. V gave up 4 bases and J gave up 3 bases, with 10 bases separating them. The CDR3 is made up of 13 amino acids.

This rearrangement joins TRBV6-6 to TRBJ1-4; the match to TRBD1 covers 7 bases. This CDR3 comprises 15 residues. CDR1 MNHNY and CDR2 SVGAGI come from the germline V gene (reference sequence). V shed 7 bases, J shed 3 bases, and the junction held 8 bases outside the gene matches. The CDR3 spells CASIYSGTANEKLFF. CDR3 sequence (DNA): TGTGCCAGCATCTATTCCGGGACAGCTAATGAAAAACTGTTTTTT.

For the CDR3, the DNA is TGTGCCAGCAGCCAAGAACAGGGCACTGAAGCTTTCTTT. This gives the protein CASSQEQGTEAFF. J is TRBJ1-1 and V is TRBV3-1 (or the pseudogene TRBV3-2); weak D call: TRBD1 (6 bases). V was clipped by 0 bases and J by 4 bases, with 6 bases between them. The CDR3 contains 13 residues. The germline gives CDR1 LGHDT, CDR2 YNNKEL (reference sequence).

The V and J genes are TRBV5-1 and TRBJ1-4; 8 bases agree with TRBD1. The V segment lost 3 bases and the J segment 3 bases; nucleotides outside the gene matches: 7. Per germline, CDR1 SGHRS and CDR2 YFSETQ. The CDR3 is made up of 16 amino acids. CDR3 protein: CASSSLQGAANEKLFF. As DNA, the CDR3 is TGCGCCAGCAGCTCTCTTCAGGGGGCGGCTAATGAAAAACTGTTTTTT.

V and J are TRBV28 and TRBJ1-2; D uncertain. V gave up 10 bases and J gave up 6 bases, with 15 bases separating them. The CDR3 has 12 residues. Germline CDR1 MDHEN, CDR2 SYDVKM. The CDR3: CATEPYPDGYTF. CDR3 nucleotide sequence: TGTGCCACCGAACCCTACCCGGATGGCTACACCTTC.

This chain connects TRBV19 to TRBJ1-5, with 8 bases matching TRBD1. J was trimmed by 3 bases and V by 8 bases; bases with no gene match: 3. CDR1 is LNHDA, CDR2 SQIVND, per germline (reference sequence). CDR3 size: 13 residues. Written as DNA, the CDR3 is TGTGCCAGTCGACAGGGGATCAATCAGCCCCAGCATTTT. Encoded protein: CASRQGINQPQHF.

The CDR3 region has the DNA TGTGCCATCAGTGAGAGACAGGGGTTGAATGAGCAGTTCTTC. It is translated as CAISERQGLNEQFF. The rearrangement links TRBV10-3 to TRBJ2-1; TRBD1 matches at 8 bases. The CDR3 loop spans 14 amino acids. Germline CDR1 and CDR2: ENHRY and SYGVKD. V shed 2 bases and J 7 bases; nucleotides not matched to a gene: 4.

The gene calls are TRBV19 and TRBJ1-1, with 7 bases fitting TRBD1. CDR3 length equals 17 residues. The ends lost 4 bases at V and 0 bases at J; junction bases unmatched: 11. Looked up from germline, CDR1 is LNHDA and CDR2 is SQIVND (reference sequence). CDR3 residues: CASSKYEGTALNTEAFF. For the CDR3, the DNA is TGTGCCAGTAGTAAGTATGAGGGGACAGCTTTGAACACTGAAGCTTTCTTT.

This chain uses TRBV6-5 with TRBJ1-2; possible D gene TRBD1, 6 bases. This CDR3 has 15 amino acids. Looked up from germline, CDR1 is MNHEY and CDR2 is SVGAGI. V was clipped by 6 bases and J by 0 bases, with 14 bases between them. The CDR3, as DNA: TGTGCCAGCAGCGGGGGGGCAGTGACTAACTATGGCTACACCTTC. Translation: CASSGGAVTNYGYTF.

About this clone: Other nucleotide sequences in the sample specify the same CDR3. The V call is TRBV9, the J call TRBJ2-3; 9 bases fit TRBD2. The CDR3 has 15 residues. V was pared by 1 base and J by 1 base, with 1 base of the junction left unmatched. Germline CDR1 SGDLS, CDR2 YYNGEE. CDR3 amino acids: CASSVLAGGTDTQYF. The CDR3 DNA reads as TGTGCCAGCAGCGTATTAGCGGGGGGCACAGATACGCAGTATTTT.

This clone was observed a few times. V gene TRBV4-1 combines with J gene TRBJ1-4; D perhaps matches TRBD1 (6 bases). CDR3 length: 15 residues. The V gene's germline CDR1 is MGHRA and CDR2 YSYEKL. V was pared by 3 bases and J by 7 bases, with 15 bases between. The CDR3: CASSHLQGRTEKLFF. CDR3 sequence (DNA): TGCGCCAGCAGCCATCTACAGGGAAGGACTGAAAAACTGTTTTTT.

This clone came up many times. The DNA for the CDR3 is TGTGCCAGCAGCTTGGGTGCCGCCGGGGGTGAAAAACTGTTTTTT. It specifies CASSLGAAGGEKLFF. The V and J genes are TRBV5-8 and TRBJ1-4, with D possibly matching TRBD1 (5 bases). Trimming removed 0 bases from V and 7 bases from J, with 13 bases in between. CDR3 length: 15 residues. Per the germline V gene, CDR1 is SGHTS and CDR2 is YDEGEE.

The J gene is TRBJ1-5, the V gene TRBV6-5, with D possibly being TRBD1 (5 bases). The germline gives CDR1 MNHEY, CDR2 SVGAGI. The CDR3 extends over 11 amino acids. The DNA of the CDR3 is TGTGCTGCGGGGCGCAATCAGCCCCAGCATTTT. This translates into CAAGRNQPQHF.

The chain is built from TRBV3-1 (or the pseudogene TRBV3-2) and TRBJ2-3, with a tentative D call TRBD1 (6 bases). Germline CDR1 reads LGHDT; CDR2 reads YNNKEL (reference sequence). This CDR3 contains 15 residues. V was trimmed by 11 bases and J by 0 bases, leaving 18 bases between them. The DNA of the CDR3 is TGTGCCCCAGATTCGGACAGACCTAGCACAGATACGCAGTATTTT. Translated, it gives CAPDSDRPSTDTQYF.

The chain has TRBV4-1 and TRBJ2-3; TRBD2 matches at 9 bases. The CDR3 has 16 amino acids. Trimming took 0 bases from V and 4 from J; bases not matched to a gene: 5. Germline V gene lookup returns CDR1 MGHRA and CDR2 YSYEKL. The CDR3 spells CASSQEASGDPDTQYF. The CDR3 DNA is TGCGCCAGCAGCCAAGAGGCTAGCGGGGACCCAGATACGCAGTATTTT.

CDR3 sequence (DNA): TGCGCCAGCAGCGCCCAAGGGACAGGAGCTACCAATGAGCAGTTCTTC. Translation gives CASSAQGTGATNEQFF. This chain links TRBV5-1 with TRBJ2-1, with 8 bases that match TRBD1. CDR1 and CDR2 (germline): SGHRS, YFSETQ. The CDR3 runs 16 residues. The J segment lost 6 bases and the V segment lost 4 bases, leaving 12 bases of the junction unmatched.

The V gene is TRBV19, the J gene TRBJ2-4; 10 positions agree with TRBD1. Looked up from germline, CDR1 is LNHDA and CDR2 is SQIVND (reference sequence). V trimming: 5 bases; J trimming: 1 base; junction bases outside the gene matches: 8. The CDR3 is 17 residues long. The CDR3 DNA follows: TGTGCCAGTAGTCCGGGACAGGGGTTTCTGGCCAAAAACATTCAGTACTTC. Amino acid sequence: CASSPGQGFLAKNIQYF.

The rearrangement links TRBV25-1 to TRBJ2-7, with 9 bases lining up with TRBD1. The CDR3 loop spans 15 amino acids. From germline, CDR1 is MGHDK and CDR2 SYGVNS. The trim removed 4 bases at V and 6 bases at J, leaving 10 bases unmatched. CDR3 in DNA: TGTGCCAGCAGTGGCAACCGGGACAGGGTAACCGAGCAGTACTTC. This encodes CASSGNRDRVTEQYF.

The CDR3: CASSFSGGRNTEAFF. The DNA for the CDR3 is TGTGCCAGCAGCTTCTCAGGCGGGAGGAACACTGAAGCTTTCTTT. The gene calls are TRBV11-1 and TRBJ1-1; D not certain. V lost 3 bases and J lost 1, with 12 bases in between. The CDR3 sequence is 15 residues long. Germline V gives CDR1 SGHAT, CDR2 FQDESV (reference sequence).

V is TRBV7-9 and J is TRBJ1-2, with TRBD1 matching 7 bases. The CDR3 has 14 amino acids. V shed 7 bases, J shed 1 base, and the junction held 6 bases outside the gene matches. Germline V gene lookup returns CDR1 SEHNR and CDR2 FQNEAQ (reference sequence). The CDR3 sequence is CASTSTGINYGYTF. The CDR3 DNA reads as TGTGCCAGCACCTCGACAGGGATTAACTATGGCTACACCTTC.

This chain connects TRBV29-1 to TRBJ1-2, with TRBD1 matching over 8 bases. Trimming took 7 bases from V and 8 from J; bases not matched to a gene: 6. This CDR3 has 11 amino acids. CDR1 and CDR2 from the germline V gene are SQVTM and ANQGSEA. The CDR3 is CSGATGGGYTF. CDR3 coding DNA: TGCAGCGGGGCAACAGGGGGAGGCTACACCTTC.

The chain is built from TRBV5-4 and TRBJ2-7; 7 positions match TRBD1. V gave up 0 bases and J gave up 0 bases; unmatched junction bases: 3. Looked up from germline, CDR1 is SGHNT and CDR2 is YYREEE (reference sequence). The CDR3 length is 15 residues. The CDR3 loop reads CASSLEGASSYEQYF. CDR3 sequence (DNA): TGTGCCAGCAGCTTGGAGGGGGCGAGCTCCTACGAGCAGTACTTC.

V and J are TRBV21-1 and TRBJ1-5; the D call of TRBD1 is as the table states it, not checked on the DNA. TRBV21-1 is a documented pseudogene. This CDR3 region has 14 residues. The CDR3 coding sequence is TGTGCCAGCATATCGACAGGGGCGAATCAGCCCCAGCATTTT. Translating gives CASISTGANQPQHF.

The V call is TRBV29-1, the J call TRBJ2-7; 9 nucleotides align to TRBD1. CDR3 length equals 14 residues. CDR1 SQVTM and CDR2 ANQGSEA come from the germline V gene. Losses at the gene ends were 5 bases for V and 2 bases for J; bases not matched to a gene: 7. The CDR3 loop reads CSVRRGQGPYEQYF. CDR3 nucleotide sequence: TGCAGCGTTCGGCGGGGACAGGGACCCTACGAGCAGTACTTC.

The rearrangement uses TRBV19 and TRBJ2-1, with TRBD2 matching 15 bases. The germline V gene encodes CDR1 LNHDA and CDR2 SQIVND (reference sequence). V shed 5 bases and J 8 bases; nucleotides not matched to a gene: 7. This CDR3 is built from 16 residues. As DNA, the CDR3 is TGTGCCAGTAGTCTGAGGACTAGCGGGGGGGCCGATGAGCAGTTCTTC. This gives the protein CASSLRTSGGADEQFF.